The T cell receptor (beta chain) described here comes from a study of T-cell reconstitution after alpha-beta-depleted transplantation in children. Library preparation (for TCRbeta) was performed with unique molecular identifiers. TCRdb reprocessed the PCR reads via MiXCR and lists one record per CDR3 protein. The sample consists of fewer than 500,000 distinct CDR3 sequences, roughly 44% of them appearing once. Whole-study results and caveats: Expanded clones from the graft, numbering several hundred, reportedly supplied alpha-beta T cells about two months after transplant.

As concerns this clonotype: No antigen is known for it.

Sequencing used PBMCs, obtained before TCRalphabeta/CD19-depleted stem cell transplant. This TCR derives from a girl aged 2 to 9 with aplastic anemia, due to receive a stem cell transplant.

This chain's CDR3 is CSVEGTSGANNEQFF. The DNA for the CDR3 is TGCAGCGTTGAGGGCACTAGCGGGGCTAACAATGAGCAGTTCTTC. The chain combines TRBV29-1 with TRBJ2-1, with 10 bases fitting TRBD2. V shed 3 bases and J 5 bases; nucleotides not matched to a gene: 7. Germline V gives CDR1 SQVTM, CDR2 ANQGSEA. CDR3 length equals 15 residues.